The TCR beta chain described here comes from a study of spatial heterogeneity in lung cancer. Study at large: An average of more than ten raw reads was observed per unique TCR and UMI combination.

TCRdb fed the 5' RACE reads into MiXCR, producing one record per CDR3 protein. The sample shows tens of thousands of distinct CDR3 sequences, about a tenth of them seen only once. Trimming removed 1 base from V and 0 bases from J, with 10 bases in between. CDR3 length equals 15 residues. From germline, CDR1 is SGHDN and CDR2 FVKESK. Time point described: blood at routine non-recurrence follow-up after resection. Unsorted samples of tumor, nontumor lung or frozen PBMC had their whole RNA sequenced. The V gene is TRBV14, the J gene TRBJ2-7, with D possibly TRBD1 on 6 matching bases. The receptor's source is a male donor with early-stage non-small cell lung cancer. Source: PBMCs, taken at follow-up. CDR3 DNA: TGTGCCAGCAGCCAAGGACAGGCCAACTCCTACGAGCAGTACTTC. Its translation is CASSQGQANSYEQYF.